The 30 T cell receptor beta chains below come from one sample, sequenced in a study of T cells in localized non-small cell lung cancer. Here immunoSEQ multiplex PCR was the method, and the copy in TCRdb shows in-frame clones only, minus some. The sample records tens of thousands of clones, 80% being singletons. The source material was peripheral blood, sampled before any cancer treatment. The receptors were gathered from an older female donor with stage I lung adenocarcinoma.

J is TRBJ2-5 and V is TRBV29-1; 7 positions match TRBD2. CDR3 length equals 14 residues. The J segment lost 4 bases and the V segment lost 7 bases, leaving 12 bases of the junction unmatched. Germline-derived CDR1 and CDR2 are SQVTM and ANQGSEA. CDR3: CSARSAGARETQYF. The CDR3 DNA reads TGCAGCGCAAGGAGCGCGGGAGCTCGAGAGACCCAGTACTTC. Based on the CDR3 plus reference TRBV29-1 and TRBJ2-5, the full variable domain is SAVISQKPSRDICQRGTSLTIQCQVDSQVTMMFWYRQQPGQSLTLIATANQGSEATYESGFVIDKFPISRPNLTFSTLTVSNMSPEDSSIYLCSARSAGARETQYFGPGTRLLVL.

This CDR3 is CASSQDLIARLSSYNEQFF. CDR3 DNA: TGTGCCAGCAGCCAAGATCTAATCGCCAGGCTGAGCTCCTACAATGAGCAGTTCTTC. The V gene is TRBV4-2, the J gene TRBJ2-1; D not resolved. V was shortened by 0 bases and J by 0 bases, with 18 bases between the two germline ends. CDR1 is LGHNA and CDR2 is YNFKEQ in the germline V gene. The CDR3 sequence is 19 residues long.

The rearrangement uses TRBV27 and TRBJ2-2; D gene ambiguous. The germline gives CDR1 MNHEY, CDR2 SMNVEV (reference sequence). The CDR3 runs to 14 residues. Deletions cut 6 bases from V and 5 bases from J, with 13 bases between. The CDR3 DNA sequence: TGTGCCAGCAGGGGAAGGGTGGGAACCGGGGAGCTGTTTTTT. Residues: CASRGRVGTGELFF.

The genes are TRBV5-1 and TRBJ2-1; 9 positions agree with TRBD2. V dropped 4 bases and J dropped 0; count of bases not matched to a gene: 2. CDR3 length: 15 amino acids. Germline V gives CDR1 SGHRS, CDR2 YFSETQ. The chain's CDR3 is CASSSSGSSYNEQFF. CDR3 sequence (DNA): TGCGCCAGCAGCAGTAGCGGGAGCTCCTACAATGAGCAGTTCTTC.

This clone was found once. The chain recombines TRBV6-5 with TRBJ1-5; weak D call: TRBD1 (5 bases). CDR1 MNHEY and CDR2 SVGAGI come from the germline V gene. The CDR3 loop spans 14 amino acids. The V end lost 6 bases, the J end lost 6 bases, and 15 bases lay between the germline ends. The CDR3 region is CASRNGGSGQPQHF. The CDR3 DNA sequence: TGTGCCAGCAGAAACGGGGGGAGCGGTCAGCCCCAGCATTTT.

The chain recombines TRBV18 with TRBJ1-2; D perhaps matches TRBD1 (6 bases). The CDR3 consists of 13 residues. Germline V lookup: CDR1 KGHSH, CDR2 LQKENI. Trimming left V 0 bases short and J 8 bases short, with 10 bases between. CDR3 protein: CASSPPTGRGYTF. CDR3 nucleotide sequence: TGTGCCAGCTCACCACCAACAGGGAGAGGCTACACCTTC.

The J gene is TRBJ2-7, the V gene TRBV7-2; TRBD2 aligns across 7 bases. V trimming: 5 bases; J trimming: 1 base; junction bases outside the gene matches: 8. The CDR3 has 15 residues. Per germline, CDR1 SGHTA and CDR2 FQGNSA. The CDR3, as DNA: TGTGCCAGCAGCCTCCGAGGAGCGGGGTCCTACGAGCAGTACTTC. It translates to CASSLRGAGSYEQYF.

The genes are TRBV2 and TRBJ1-2; 8 nucleotides align to TRBD1. Germline lookup yields CDR1 SNHLY and CDR2 FYNNEI. CDR3 length: 15 residues. J gave up 4 bases and V 4 bases, and 8 bases lay outside the gene matches. The CDR3 loop is CASSGPGGASYGYTF. CDR3 in DNA: TGTGCCAGCAGTGGACCAGGGGGCGCGAGCTATGGCTACACCTTC.

V is TRBV4-2 and J is TRBJ1-4; TRBD1 agrees at 8 bases. This CDR3 comprises 18 residues. The trim removed 4 bases at V and 8 bases at J, leaving 18 bases unmatched. In germline, CDR1 is LGHNA, CDR2 YNFKEQ. The CDR3 nucleotides read TGTGCCAGCAGCCCTTTTCGACAGGGGTTTTCGTCAAAGGAAAAACTGTTTTTT. Protein product: CASSPFRQGFSSKEKLFF.

In its sample, this clone was seen a few times. The chain is built from TRBV7-9 and TRBJ1-6, with a weak D call TRBD1 (6 bases). Germline assignment: CDR1 SEHNR and CDR2 FQNEAQ (reference sequence). Trimming cost V 3 bases and J 7 bases, with 10 bases left between them. The CDR3 sequence is 14 residues long. The CDR3 DNA reads as TGTGCCAGCAGCTTGGAGACAGGCAATTCACCCCTCCACTTT. It is translated as CASSLETGNSPLHF.

J is TRBJ2-5 and V is TRBV19, with 14 bases identical to TRBD2. V lost 5 bases and J lost 6; bases outside the gene matches: 11. The CDR3 length is 17 residues. Germline V gene sequence: CDR1 LNHDA, CDR2 SQIVND (reference sequence). CDR3 bases: TGTGCCAGTAGTCCAAGGGGACTAGCGGGAGACCCGAAGACCCAGTACTTC. This encodes CASSPRGLAGDPKTQYF.

This chain links TRBV30 with TRBJ1-1; tentatively, D is TRBD1 (5 bases). This CDR3 region has 15 residues. V was clipped by 1 base and J by 3 bases, with 15 bases between them. The V gene's germline CDR1 is GTSNPN and CDR2 SVGIG (reference sequence). For the CDR3, the DNA is TGTGCCTGGAGTGATGGCAGGGCGGGATACACTGAAGCTTTCTTT. As protein: CAWSDGRAGYTEAFF.

V and J are TRBV11-2 and TRBJ1-2, with D possibly being TRBD1 (5 bases). The CDR3 spans 12 residues. In germline, CDR1 is SGHAT, CDR2 FQNNGV. Between the trimmed V and J ends, which lost 1 base and 7 bases, there was a span of 7 bases. The DNA of the CDR3 is TGTGCCAGCAGCTTAGCAGGGTCTGGCTACACCTTC. This encodes CASSLAGSGYTF.

Details on this clone: Other DNA sequences in the sample encode the same CDR3. The gene calls are TRBV5-4 and TRBJ2-7; possible D gene TRBD2, 6 bases. V shed 1 base and J shed 7 bases, with 9 bases lying between them. The CDR3 consists of 12 residues. The germline V gene has CDR1 SGHNT and CDR2 YYREEE (reference sequence). The CDR3 sequence is CASSLTRGEQYF. The CDR3 DNA reads TGTGCCAGCAGCTTGACACGGGGGGAGCAGTACTTC.

The sample holds a few counts of this clone. The chain employs TRBV5-1 and TRBJ2-7; 7 bases align to TRBD1. V dropped 1 base and J dropped 6; count of bases not matched to a gene: 10. Germline CDR1 and CDR2: SGHRS and YFSETQ. The CDR3 covers 15 residues. CDR3 residues: CASSLLGGAGSEQYF. DNA for the CDR3: TGCGCCAGCAGCTTGTTAGGGGGCGCTGGGTCCGAGCAGTACTTC.

V gene TRBV6-5 combines with J gene TRBJ1-5; tentatively, D is TRBD1 (5 bases). Between the trimmed V and J ends, which lost 7 bases and 0 bases, there was a span of 13 bases. Germline loops: CDR1 MNHEY, CDR2 SVGAGI. This CDR3 has 15 residues. The CDR3 reads CASMPRQISNQPQHF. The CDR3 nucleotides are TGTGCCAGCATGCCTAGACAGATTAGCAATCAGCCCCAGCATTTT.

The chain uses TRBV19 and TRBJ2-1; possible D gene TRBD1, 6 bases. V lost 4 bases and J 4 bases, leaving 11 bases between the germline ends. The CDR3 length is 14 residues. CDR1 and CDR2 from the germline V gene are LNHDA and SQIVND (reference sequence). In DNA form, the CDR3 reads TGTGCCAGTAGTACAACAGGGCGATACAATGAGCAGTTCTTC. Translated, it gives CASSTTGRYNEQFF.

In this sample, this clone turned up many times. This chain uses TRBV25-1 with TRBJ1-4, with unresolved D. V was clipped by 2 bases and J by 9 bases, with 10 bases between them. This CDR3 is 13 amino acids long. The germline V gene encodes CDR1 MGHDK and CDR2 SYGVNS. CDR3 in amino acids: CASSEVSPQKLFF. For the CDR3, the DNA is TGTGCCAGCAGTGAAGTTTCGCCTCAAAAACTGTTTTTT.

V is TRBV6-6 and J is TRBJ1-2, with D hard to call. This CDR3 has 15 residues. CDR1 MNHNY and CDR2 SVGAGI come from the germline V gene (reference sequence). The V end was cut by 0 bases, the J end by 5 bases, with 13 bases between. CDR3 sequence reads: CASSYSNAGIYGYTF. CDR3 DNA sequence: TGTGCCAGCAGTTACTCAAACGCGGGTATTTATGGCTACACCTTC.

In the case of this clone: Other DNA variants within this sample encode the same CDR3. V gene TRBV7-9 combines with J gene TRBJ1-3, with 10 bases lining up with TRBD1. V gave up 3 bases and J gave up 4 bases; unmatched junction bases: 3. The germline V gene has CDR1 SEHNR and CDR2 FQNEAQ (reference sequence). The CDR3 has 15 amino acids. The DNA of the CDR3 is TGTGCCAGCAGCTTGGGACAGGGGTCAGGAAACACCATATATTTT. It yields the protein CASSLGQGSGNTIYF.

This clone was seen a few times. V is TRBV5-1 and J is TRBJ2-3; D is unclear. Trimming cost V 0 bases and J 0 bases, with 14 bases left between them. The length of the CDR3 is 17 residues. CDR1 is SGHRS and CDR2 is YFSETQ in the germline V gene. The CDR3 DNA sequence: TGCGCCAGCAGCTTGGGCCTTACAGTAACTAGCACAGATACGCAGTATTTT. Protein sequence: CASSLGLTVTSTDTQYF.

The chain couples TRBV6-5 to TRBJ1-2; TRBD1 is a possible D gene (5 bases). This CDR3 contains 12 residues. CDR1 MNHEY and CDR2 SVGAGI come from the germline V gene. Trimming took off 11 bases at V and 8 bases at J, with 18 bases between the two ends. CDR3 bases: TGTGCCGGGGCAACATCCTACTCAGGCTACACCTTC. It is translated as CAGATSYSGYTF.

The gene calls are TRBV7-8 and TRBJ1-5; D unclear. The CDR3 consists of 17 residues. Between the trimmed V and J ends, which lost 5 bases and 1 base, there was a span of 18 bases. Germline V gene data show CDR1 as SGHVS and CDR2 as FQNEAQ. In nucleotides, the CDR3 is TGTGCCAGCAGCCGTGGGAACCGCAGAGGCAGCAATCAGCCCCAGCATTTT. Its translation: CASSRGNRRGSNQPQHF.

V usage is TRBV10-3 and J usage is TRBJ2-3, with 10 bases fitting TRBD2. Germline V gene lookup returns CDR1 ENHRY and CDR2 SYGVKD. The V gene end was trimmed by 6 bases and the J gene end by 4 bases; junction bases not matched to a gene: 4. This CDR3 is 14 amino acids long. As DNA, the CDR3 is TGTGCCATCAGAAGCGGGGGGGCCGCAGATACGCAGTATTTT. This translates into CAIRSGGAADTQYF.

The chain links TRBV5-6 to TRBJ1-4; D is possibly TRBD1 (5 bases). The germline gives CDR1 SGHDT, CDR2 YYEEEE. The CDR3 length is 16 residues. V was clipped by 3 bases and J by 0 bases, with 12 bases between them. Here the CDR3 reads CASSSYRTSTNEKLFF. The DNA of the CDR3 is TGTGCCAGCAGCTCTTACAGGACCTCAACTAATGAAAAACTGTTTTTT. The full variable domain, completed using reference TRBV5-6 and TRBJ1-4, is DAGVTQSPTHLIKTRGQQVTLRCSPKSGHDTVSWYQQALGQGPQFIFQYYEEEERQRGNFPDRFSGHQFPNYSSELNVNALLLGDSALYLCASSSYRTSTNEKLFFGSGTQLSVL.

This clone was observed once. This chain joins TRBV4-3 and TRBJ2-7; 9 bases line up with TRBD2. The CDR3 is made up of 15 amino acids. From germline, CDR1 is LGHNA and CDR2 YSLEER. V gave up 0 bases and J gave up 3 bases; unmatched junction bases: 3. CDR3 sequence: CASSQDPAGGYEQYF. The CDR3, as DNA: TGCGCCAGCAGCCAAGATCCAGCGGGGGGCTACGAGCAGTACTTC.

The CDR3 sequence: CASSLDRPSGNTIYF. The CDR3 DNA follows: TGTGCCAGCAGTTTAGACAGGCCTTCTGGAAACACCATATATTTT. This sequence joins TRBV28 and TRBJ1-3; D perhaps matches TRBD1 (6 bases). The CDR3 is made up of 15 amino acids. Per the germline V gene, CDR1 is MDHEN and CDR2 is SYDVKM. Trimming cost V 2 bases and J 1 base, with 9 bases left between them.

The chain employs TRBV2 and TRBJ2-7; no firm D call. CDR1 is SNHLY, CDR2 FYNNEI, per germline. The length of the CDR3 is 13 residues. V was trimmed by 2 bases and J by 4 bases, leaving 9 bases between them. CDR3 DNA sequence: TGTGCCAGCAGTGAAAAGGACGGATACGAGCAGTACTTC. Amino acid sequence: CASSEKDGYEQYF.

This chain links TRBV27 with TRBJ2-7; TRBD1 is a possible D gene (5 bases). Looked up from germline, CDR1 is MNHEY and CDR2 is SMNVEV (reference sequence). The CDR3 runs 12 residues. The V and J ends lost 6 bases and 8 bases respectively, with 14 bases between them. Here the CDR3 reads CASRSPGAQQYF. As DNA, the CDR3 is TGTGCCAGCAGGTCTCCTGGGGCGCAGCAGTACTTC.

The V gene is TRBV28, the J gene TRBJ1-1, with a weak D call TRBD1 (5 bases). The CDR3 runs to 15 residues. The germline V and J ends were trimmed by 6 bases and 4 bases, with 18 bases remaining between them. CDR1 is MDHEN, CDR2 SYDVKM, per germline. The chain's CDR3 is CASSLRPLRGTEAFF. Written as DNA, the CDR3 is TGTGCCAGCAGCCTACGTCCTCTTAGGGGCACTGAAGCTTTCTTT.